One sample yielded the 32 T cell receptor beta chains listed below, sequenced in a study of blood T cell repertoires in COVID-19 (dated by TCRdb to 2018 to 2021). Receptor libraries were prepared by the immunoSEQ multiplex PCR assay. Entries here come from immuneACCESS through TCRdb and include only in-frame sequences with V and J called. Some clones fail to appear in such tables; in the studies checked, an unresolved V gene covers under half of the shortfall, and the cause of the remainder is unknown. The sample table shows roughly 240,000 clones, and more than 75% are seen once. Of the sample, under 2% falls within the top ten clones. Material: peripheral blood. These receptors originate from a woman aged 55-69 years who had recovered from COVID-19.

The table lists this clone with a count of one. This chain's CDR3 is CASSYRVDYGYTF. The CDR3 DNA reads TGTGCCAGCAGCTACAGGGTGGACTATGGCTACACCTTC. This chain connects TRBV5-8 to TRBJ1-2; D might be TRBD1 (6 bases). V was pared by 3 bases and J by 3 bases, with 9 bases between. The CDR3 extends over 13 amino acids. CDR1 and CDR2 (germline): SGHTS, YDEGEE.

This clone appeared once. The chain recombines TRBV6-4 with TRBJ2-2; unclear D gene. This CDR3 comprises 14 residues. In germline, CDR1 is MRHNA, CDR2 SNTAGT. The V gene lost 2 bases and the J gene lost 2 bases, with 6 bases spanning the gap. The CDR3 reads CASSDGHNTGELFF. CDR3 DNA sequence: TGTGCCAGCAGTGACGGGCACAACACCGGGGAGCTGTTTTTT.

V usage is TRBV5-4 and J usage is TRBJ1-2; no definite D call. Germline V gene sequence: CDR1 SGHNT, CDR2 YYREEE (reference sequence). The V end was cut by 0 bases, the J end by 8 bases, with 11 bases between. The CDR3 length is 13 residues. The CDR3 loop is CASSLDGLRGYTF. The CDR3, as DNA: TGTGCCAGCAGCTTGGACGGGTTGAGGGGCTACACCTTC.

This chain joins TRBV4-3 and TRBJ2-1; D might be TRBD2 (6 bases). Between the trimmed V and J ends, which lost 1 base and 5 bases, there was a span of 12 bases. This CDR3 spans 15 amino acids. The germline V gene encodes CDR1 LGHNA and CDR2 YSLEER. CDR3 region: CASSQVLGGNNEQFF. CDR3 DNA: TGCGCCAGCAGCCAAGTTCTGGGGGGAAACAATGAGCAGTTCTTC.

There are a few counts of this clone. This chain joins TRBV29-1 and TRBJ1-2; D ambiguous. This CDR3 has 12 amino acids. Trimming cost V 5 bases and J 1 base, with 8 bases left between them. Per the germline V gene, CDR1 is SQVTM and CDR2 is ANQGSEA. CDR3 sequence: CSVRGGNYGYTF. The CDR3 DNA sequence: TGCAGCGTTAGAGGTGGTAACTATGGCTACACCTTC.

CDR3 bases: TGTGCCAGCTCACCACCTCCTAGCGGGGGCTCCACAGATACGCAGTATTTT. Residues: CASSPPPSGGSTDTQYF. The chain links TRBV18 to TRBJ2-3; 10 nucleotides agree with TRBD2. This CDR3 region has 17 residues. Trimming took 0 bases from V and 2 from J; bases not matched to a gene: 5. From germline, CDR1 is KGHSH and CDR2 LQKENI. Looking up the rest from reference TRBV18 and TRBJ2-3 gives the full variable domain: NAGVMQNPRHLVRRRGQEARLRCSPMKGHSHVYWYRQLPEEGLKFMVYLQKENIIDESGMPKERFSAEFPKEGPSILRIQQVVRGDSAAYFCASSPPPSGGSTDTQYFGPGTRLTVL.

The chain couples TRBV11-2 to TRBJ2-5; D is undetermined. The CDR3 is 16 residues long. The V gene's germline CDR1 is SGHAT and CDR2 FQNNGV. Trimming cost V 3 bases and J 4 bases, with 18 bases left between them. CDR3 coding DNA: TGTGCCAGCAGCTTCGGATCACTACCCCGCGGAGAGACCCAGTACTTC. It is translated as CASSFGSLPRGETQYF.

The rearrangement joins TRBV3-1 (or the pseudogene TRBV3-2) to TRBJ1-2; D gene unclear. The V end lost 1 base, the J end lost 2 bases, and 8 bases lay between the germline ends. The V gene's germline CDR1 is LGHDT and CDR2 YNNKEL (reference sequence). This CDR3 has 14 residues. The CDR3 region has the DNA TGTGCCAGCAGCCAAGGGCCGGGGAACTATGGCTACACCTTC. Its translation is CASSQGPGNYGYTF.

This rearrangement joins TRBV5-1 to TRBJ1-1; D is possibly TRBD1 (5 bases). The V and J ends lost 3 bases and 6 bases respectively, with 12 bases between them. This CDR3 contains 13 residues. Germline V gene data show CDR1 as SGHRS and CDR2 as YFSETQ. The CDR3 protein is CASSSTGFPEAFF. CDR3 in DNA: TGCGCCAGCAGCTCCACAGGTTTCCCTGAAGCTTTCTTT.

The chain couples TRBV6-2 or TRBV6-3 to TRBJ2-2, with TRBD2 matching over 9 bases. The CDR3 runs to 19 residues. The V gene end was trimmed by 0 bases and the J gene end by 7 bases; junction bases not matched to a gene: 15. Germline values: CDR1 MNHEY, CDR2 SVGEGT. For the CDR3, the DNA is TGTGCCAGCAGTTACTCGTGGGGTAGCGGGGGCCCGGTTGGCGGGGAGCTGTTTTTT. Amino acids: CASSYSWGSGGPVGGELFF.

On this clone itself: Distinct nucleotide sequences in the sample also encode this CDR3. The CDR3 DNA reads as TGTGCCAGCAGCTTGGACAGTTACACTGAAGCTTTCTTT. This gives the protein CASSLDSYTEAFF. The chain has TRBV5-6 and TRBJ1-1; no firm D call. The V end was cut by 0 bases, the J end by 3 bases, with 6 bases between. The germline CDR1 and CDR2 sequences are SGHDT and YYEEEE. CDR3 size: 13 residues.

This clone was counted once. This sequence joins TRBV10-1 and TRBJ1-4; D gene uncertain. The germline CDR1 and CDR2 sequences are WNHNN and SYGVQD (reference sequence). V was trimmed by 2 bases and J by 0 bases, leaving 10 bases between them. The CDR3 consists of 16 residues. CDR3 residues: CASSEPRIATNEKLFF. CDR3 DNA sequence: TGCGCCAGCAGTGAGCCCAGGATAGCAACTAATGAAAAACTGTTTTTT.

The V and J genes are TRBV5-1 and TRBJ2-3; possible D gene TRBD1, 5 bases. The CDR3 runs to 14 residues. Germline V gene data show CDR1 as SGHRS and CDR2 as YFSETQ. The V end was cut by 0 bases, the J end by 2 bases, with 7 bases between. The CDR3 region has the DNA TGCGCCAGCAGCTTGGAGGGGTACACAGATACGCAGTATTTT. It specifies CASSLEGYTDTQYF.

This chain joins TRBV5-1 and TRBJ2-2; 11 bases are a match to TRBD2. J was trimmed by 1 base and V by 3 bases; bases with no gene match: 2. CDR3 length: 16 residues. CDR1 is SGHRS, CDR2 YFSETQ, per germline. CDR3 protein: CASSSLAGGNTGELFF. CDR3 DNA sequence: TGCGCCAGCAGCTCCCTAGCGGGGGGGAACACCGGGGAGCTGTTTTTT.

The chain combines TRBV28 with TRBJ1-2, with 8 bases that match TRBD1. V gave up 6 bases and J gave up 4 bases; unmatched junction bases: 7. Per the germline V gene, CDR1 is MDHEN and CDR2 is SYDVKM. CDR3 length equals 14 residues. CDR3 in amino acids: CASSTSQGGYGYTF. CDR3 DNA sequence: TGTGCCAGCAGCACCTCACAGGGGGGCTATGGCTACACCTTC.

The rearrangement links TRBV9 to TRBJ2-3; 10 bases are a match to TRBD2. This CDR3 has 18 residues. V gave up 0 bases and J gave up 0 bases; unmatched junction bases: 7. Per the germline V gene, CDR1 is SGDLS and CDR2 is YYNGEE. The CDR3 DNA follows: TGTGCCAGCAGCGTAGTTAGCGGGGGGCCAACTAGCACAGATACGCAGTATTTT. As protein: CASSVVSGGPTSTDTQYF. The full variable domain, completed using reference TRBV9 and TRBJ2-3, is DSGVTQTPKHLITATGQRVTLRCSPRSGDLSVYWYQQSLDQGLQFLIQYYNGEERAKGNILERFSAQQFPDLHSELNLSSLELGDSALYFCASSVVSGGPTSTDTQYFGPGTRLTVL.

The chain has TRBV7-8 and TRBJ2-1, with 7 bases that match TRBD2. The junction had 10 bases not matched to a gene; V was cut back by 5 bases and J by 3 bases. CDR1 and CDR2 (germline): SGHVS, FQNEAQ. CDR3 length equals 16 residues. Here the CDR3 reads CASSPRPGGFYNEQFF. CDR3 bases: TGTGCCAGCAGCCCTAGGCCGGGGGGTTTCTACAATGAGCAGTTCTTC.

The gene calls are TRBV7-9 and TRBJ1-2; a weak D match, TRBD1 (6 bases). The CDR3 spans 14 residues. The V and J ends lost 2 bases and 11 bases respectively, with 18 bases between them. Germline CDR1 and CDR2: SEHNR and FQNEAQ (reference sequence). In DNA, the CDR3 is TGTGCCAGCAGCTTAAGGACAGCCGGCGGTTTATACACCTTC. It encodes CASSLRTAGGLYTF.

This CDR3 is CATTAADTQYF. The DNA for the CDR3 is TGTGCCACCACGGCGGCAGATACGCAGTATTTT. V and J are TRBV24-1 and TRBJ2-3; no definite D call. V was trimmed by 8 bases and J by 4 bases, leaving 6 bases between them. Germline CDR1 KGHDR, CDR2 SFDVKD. The CDR3 contains 11 residues.

The V gene is TRBV6-5, the J gene TRBJ2-2, with D unclear. V shed 10 bases and J shed 6 bases, with 12 bases lying between them. CDR3 length: 12 residues. Germline loops: CDR1 MNHEY, CDR2 SVGAGI. CDR3 sequence: CATEEVSGELFF. The DNA of the CDR3 is TGTGCCACAGAGGAAGTTTCCGGGGAGCTGTTTTTT.

This chain uses TRBV7-2 with TRBJ2-5, with 13 bases that match TRBD2. The CDR3 consists of 18 residues. Germline CDR1 is SGHTA and CDR2 is FQGNSA. Trimming removed 5 bases from V and 5 bases from J; junction bases left unmatched: 14. Written as DNA, the CDR3 is TGTGCCAGCAGCCCCCGCGGCCGAACTAGCGGGGGGGTGGAGACCCAGTACTTC. Protein product: CASSPRGRTSGGVETQYF. The variable domain in full, with the rest retrieved from reference TRBV7-2 and TRBJ2-5, is GAGVSQSPSNKVTEKGKDVELRCDPISGHTALYWYRQSLGQGLEFLIYFQGNSAPDKSGLPSDRFSAERTGGSVSTLTIQRTQQEDSAVYLCASSPRGRTSGGVETQYFGPGTRLLVL.

This clone was seen a single time. This chain links TRBV28 with TRBJ2-5, with 9 bases identical to TRBD2. The CDR3 contains 14 residues. Germline lookup yields CDR1 MDHEN and CDR2 SYDVKM. J was trimmed by 5 bases and V by 7 bases; bases with no gene match: 8. The CDR3 coding sequence is TGTGCCAGCAAAAAGGCGGGGGGGATGGAGACCCAGTACTTC. It translates to CASKKAGGMETQYF.

The V gene is TRBV28, the J gene TRBJ1-3; TRBD1 matches at 8 bases. CDR3 size: 16 residues. V lost 6 bases, J lost 7 bases, and 14 bases stayed unmatched. Germline CDR1 MDHEN, CDR2 SYDVKM. CDR3 bases: TGTGCCAGCAGCCTAGCCGGGACGGGGACAGGCAACACCATATATTTT. Protein product: CASSLAGTGTGNTIYF. The full variable domain, with the rest looked up from reference TRBV28 and TRBJ1-3, is DVKVTQSSRYLVKRTGEKVFLECVQDMDHENMFWYRQDPGLGLRLIYFSYDVKMKEKGDIPEGYSVSREKKERFSLILESASTNQTSMYLCASSLAGTGTGNTIYFGEGSWLTVV.

A single count supports this clone. This chain links TRBV11-2 with TRBJ2-7, with 10 bases fitting TRBD1. The CDR3 has 15 residues. V lost 0 bases and J lost 3; bases outside the gene matches: 2. Germline V lookup: CDR1 SGHAT, CDR2 FQNNGV. The DNA of the CDR3 is TGTGCCAGCAGCTTAGAACGGGACAGGGGCTACGAGCAGTACTTC. Translated, it gives CASSLERDRGYEQYF.

On this clone: In the same sample, other DNA sequences code for this CDR3. The V gene is TRBV3-1 (or the pseudogene TRBV3-2), the J gene TRBJ1-5; TRBD1 is a possible D gene (6 bases). V lost 0 bases to trimming and J lost 7 bases, with 13 bases between them. The CDR3 is 15 amino acids. Germline V lookup: CDR1 LGHDT, CDR2 YNNKEL (reference sequence). CDR3 amino acids: CASSQDWGGRQPQHF. The DNA for the CDR3 is TGTGCCAGCAGCCAAGATTGGGGGGGCCGACAGCCCCAGCATTTT.

The chain recombines TRBV6-5 with TRBJ2-7, with a possible D match to TRBD1 (5 bases). CDR3 length equals 13 residues. Germline V gene sequence: CDR1 MNHEY, CDR2 SVGAGI. The V and J ends lost 5 bases and 3 bases respectively, with 11 bases between them. CDR3 DNA sequence: TGTGCCAGCAGTCCGACAGAGAGCTACGAGCAGTACTTC. Residues: CASSPTESYEQYF.

This clone has only a few counts. Other DNA variants within this sample encode the same CDR3. The chain couples TRBV5-1 to TRBJ1-2; the D gene is possibly TRBD1 (5 bases). The CDR3 runs to 15 residues. CDR1 and CDR2 (germline): SGHRS, YFSETQ. The V end lost 1 base, the J end lost 4 bases, and 14 bases lay between the germline ends. In DNA form, the CDR3 reads TGCGCCAGCAGCTTGTTGGGGGGATCCGGCTATGGCTACACCTTC. Translating gives CASSLLGGSGYGYTF.

This sequence joins TRBV10-3 and TRBJ2-1; D call uncertain. CDR3 length: 15 amino acids. V was pared by 0 bases and J by 4 bases, with 10 bases between. Per germline, CDR1 ENHRY and CDR2 SYGVKD. CDR3 nucleotide sequence: TGTGCCATCAGTGAGTCGGTACATACGTACAATGAGCAGTTCTTC. Its translation: CAISESVHTYNEQFF.

In DNA, the CDR3 is TGTGCCAGCACCTTAATTAATTCACCCCTCCACTTT. Encoded protein: CASTLINSPLHF. This chain joins TRBV28 and TRBJ1-6; D ambiguous. V lost 7 bases to trimming and J lost 6 bases, with 7 bases between them. The CDR3 runs to 12 residues. The germline V gene encodes CDR1 MDHEN and CDR2 SYDVKM.

The rearrangement joins TRBV7-2 to TRBJ2-7; perhaps TRBD1 as D (6 bases). The germline gives CDR1 SGHTA, CDR2 FQGNSA. V was cut by 2 bases and J by 5 bases, with 16 bases left in between. There are 15 residues in the CDR3. For the CDR3, the DNA is TGTGCCAGCAGCTTATTGGGGGCGACTGGAGACGAGCAGTACTTC. Protein product: CASSLLGATGDEQYF.

V is TRBV6-5 and J is TRBJ2-2, with 8 bases lining up with TRBD2. The CDR3 has 15 residues. Germline V gene lookup returns CDR1 MNHEY and CDR2 SVGAGI. The trim removed 1 base at V and 7 bases at J, leaving 5 bases unmatched. CDR3 sequence reads: CASSYLTGGHGELFF. The CDR3 DNA reads as TGTGCCAGCAGTTACTTGACGGGGGGGCACGGGGAGCTGTTTTTT.

The rearrangement links TRBV29-1 to TRBJ2-7; TRBD1 matches 8 bases. The length of the CDR3 is 14 residues. V shed 4 bases, J shed 3 bases, and the junction held 8 bases outside the gene matches. Germline assignment: CDR1 SQVTM and CDR2 ANQGSEA. The CDR3 loop reads CSVGQGIGGYEQYF. The CDR3 DNA is TGCAGCGTTGGACAGGGGATTGGGGGCTACGAGCAGTACTTC.